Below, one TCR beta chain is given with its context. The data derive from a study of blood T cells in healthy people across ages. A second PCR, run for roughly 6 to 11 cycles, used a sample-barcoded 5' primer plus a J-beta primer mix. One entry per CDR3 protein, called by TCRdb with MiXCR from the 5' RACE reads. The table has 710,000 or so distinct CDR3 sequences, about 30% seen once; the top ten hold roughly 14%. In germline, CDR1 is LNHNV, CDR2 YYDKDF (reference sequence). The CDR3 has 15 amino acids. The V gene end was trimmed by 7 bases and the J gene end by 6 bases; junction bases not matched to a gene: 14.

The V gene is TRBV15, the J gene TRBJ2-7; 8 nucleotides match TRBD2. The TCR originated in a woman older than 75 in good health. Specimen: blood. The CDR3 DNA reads TGTGCCACCACCCCAGAACCGGGACTAGTCGGCGAGCAGTACTTC. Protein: CATTPEPGLVGEQYF.